The 12 T cell receptor beta chains in this list originate from one sample, sequenced in a study of CD8+CD57+ T cells in acquired aplastic anemia. Template material for TCR beta VDJ and CDR3 profiling consisted of genomic DNA. Using its own MiXCR run on the reads, TCRdb lists one record per CDR3 protein. Of 150,000 to 200,000 distinct CDR3 sequences detected, 55% to 70% appear once; the ten largest clones hold about 43%. The sample comprised sorted CD4+, CD8+, or CD8+CD57+ T cells (not recorded which) from PBMCs. These TCRs come from a human donor with severe aplastic anemia or a healthy control (not recorded which).

The V gene is TRBV20-1, the J gene TRBJ1-5; D gene uncertain. CDR1 DFQATT and CDR2 SNEGSKA come from the germline V gene (reference sequence). The length of the CDR3 is 13 residues. V shed 5 bases and J shed 5 bases, with 13 bases lying between them. CDR3 nucleotide sequence: TGCAGTGCTCAAGACACGTTCGATCAGCCCCAGCATTTT. Its protein is CSAQDTFDQPQHF.

This chain uses TRBV15 with TRBJ1-2; D gene uncertain. Germline values: CDR1 LNHNV, CDR2 YYDKDF (reference sequence). Between the trimmed V and J ends, which lost 0 bases and 8 bases, there was a span of 13 bases. The CDR3 length is 14 residues. CDR3 nucleotide sequence: TGTGCCACCAGCAGAGATATCCAGTCTGTGGGCTACACCTTC. It encodes CATSRDIQSVGYTF.

The chain recombines TRBV2 with TRBJ2-5; the D gene could be TRBD1 or TRBD2 (5 bases each). The CDR3 has 15 residues. Germline V gene sequence: CDR1 SNHLY, CDR2 FYNNEI. Trimming shortened V by 1 base and J by 5 bases, and 14 bases separated the two germline ends. The CDR3 region is CASSEDGGRGETQYF. For the CDR3, the DNA is TGTGCCAGCAGTGAAGATGGGGGACGGGGTGAGACCCAGTACTTC.

A few counts support this clonotype. This chain joins TRBV29-1 and TRBJ2-2; D not resolved. Germline-derived CDR1 and CDR2 are SQVTM and ANQGSEA. Trimming pared 6 bases from V and 0 bases from J, leaving 8 bases between. The length of the CDR3 is 13 residues. The CDR3 loop is CSVSRTNTGELFF. The CDR3 DNA is TGCAGCGTATCCAGAACGAACACCGGGGAGCTGTTTTTT.

The sample holds one count of this clonotype. V and J are TRBV5-1 and TRBJ2-2; possibly TRBD1 or TRBD2 for D (5 bases each). Trimming removed 4 bases from V and 1 base from J, with 14 bases in between. The CDR3 has 16 residues. Germline CDR1 reads SGHRS; CDR2 reads YFSETQ. CDR3: CASSQSGTVNTGELFF. CDR3 DNA: TGCGCCAGCAGCCAATCCGGGACGGTGAACACCGGGGAGCTGTTTTTT. Looking up the rest from reference TRBV5-1 and TRBJ2-2 gives the full variable domain: KAGVTQTPRYLIKTRGQQVTLSCSPISGHRSVSWYQQTPGQGLQFLFEYFSETQRNKGNFPGRFSGRQFSNSRSEMNVSTLELGDSALYLCASSQSGTVNTGELFFGEGSRLTVL.

Ten or more counts support this clonotype. The chain uses TRBV19 and TRBJ2-3, with 11 bases aligning to TRBD2. CDR1 is LNHDA, CDR2 SQIVND, per germline (reference sequence). The CDR3 spans 14 residues. J lost 3 bases, V lost 5 bases, and 1 base had no gene match. CDR3 residues: CASSLAGGTDTQYF. DNA for the CDR3: TGTGCCAGTAGTCTAGCGGGGGGAACAGATACGCAGTATTTT.

The chain uses TRBV24-1 and TRBJ2-2; D remains ambiguous. Germline lookup yields CDR1 KGHDR and CDR2 SFDVKD. This CDR3 region has 12 residues. With 1 base removed from V and 7 bases from J, the gap between germline ends came to 3 bases. The CDR3 nucleotides are TGTGCCACCAGTGATTTCGGCGGGGAGCTGTTTTTT. Protein product: CATSDFGGELFF.

This clonotype appeared a few times. The gene calls are TRBV29-1 and TRBJ2-5, with 10 bases fitting TRBD1. The germline V gene encodes CDR1 SQVTM and CDR2 ANQGSEA. The CDR3 consists of 12 residues. After removal of 7 bases from V and 5 bases from J, the junction contained 4 bases not matched to a gene. The CDR3, as DNA: TGCAGCGGTGGACAGGGGGTGGAGACCCAGTACTTC. Translated: CSGGQGVETQYF. Based on the CDR3 plus reference TRBV29-1 and TRBJ2-5, the full variable domain is SAVISQKPSRDICQRGTSLTIQCQVDSQVTMMFWYRQQPGQSLTLIATANQGSEATYESGFVIDKFPISRPNLTFSTLTVSNMSPEDSSIYLCSGGQGVETQYFGPGTRLLVL.

The chain couples TRBV15 to TRBJ1-5; D remains ambiguous. From germline, CDR1 is LNHNV and CDR2 YYDKDF (reference sequence). The CDR3 runs 12 residues. Trimming took off 4 bases at V and 5 bases at J, with 6 bases between the two ends. CDR3 bases: TGTGCCACCAGCAAGCCAGATCAGCCCCAGCATTTT. It specifies CATSKPDQPQHF.

V and J are TRBV29-1 and TRBJ2-1, with 8 bases fitting TRBD1. Germline trimming cut 6 bases from V and 6 bases from J; bases unmatched to any gene: 10. This CDR3 has 14 amino acids. The germline CDR1 and CDR2 sequences are SQVTM and ANQGSEA. The CDR3 loop reads CSVVGTGRLNEQFF. The CDR3 nucleotides read TGCAGCGTCGTAGGGACAGGACGCCTCAATGAGCAGTTCTTC.

The V gene is TRBV25-1, the J gene TRBJ1-4; tentative D call: TRBD1 (5 bases). This CDR3 region has 13 residues. V dropped 7 bases and J dropped 2 bases, with 8 bases sitting between them. Germline V gene data show CDR1 as MGHDK and CDR2 as SYGVNS. CDR3 region: CASTGTTNEKLFF. In nucleotides, the CDR3 is TGTGCCAGCACAGGGACGACTAATGAAAAACTGTTTTTT.

This clonotype was observed a single time. The chain has TRBV19 and TRBJ1-1; 11 bases fit TRBD1. V shed 7 bases and J 10 bases; nucleotides not matched to a gene: 14. The CDR3 spans 15 residues. Germline V gives CDR1 LNHDA, CDR2 SQIVND (reference sequence). In DNA, the CDR3 is TGTGCCAGTACCGCTATGGCGGGGACAGGGGGTCGAGCTTTCTTT. It codes for CASTAMAGTGGRAFF. Together with reference TRBV19 and TRBJ1-1, the CDR3 gives the full variable domain: DGGITQSPKYLFRKEGQNVTLSCEQNLNHDAMYWYRQDPGQGLRLIYYSQIVNDFQKGDIAEGYSVSREKKESFPLTVTSAQKNPTAFYLCASTAMAGTGGRAFFGQGTRLTVV.